The 17 T cell receptor beta chains reported below all come from one sample, sequenced in a study of T cells in Graves' hyperthyroidism and ophthalmopathy. Authors of the study amplified TCR beta CDR3 regions from RNA transcripts. The HTBI set primed first-round TCR CDR3 RT-PCR. TCRdb called the multiplex PCR reads again in MiXCR, with one record for every CDR3 protein. The sample yields about 300,000 distinct CDR3 sequences, roughly 20% seen once. The sample consisted of blood. Source of these receptors: a man aged 50-60 years with Graves' ophthalmopathy.

About this clonotype: One base away lies a much larger clone, so this may be a sequencing read error. The chain couples TRBV5-1 to TRBJ2-1; 8 bases align to TRBD1. The CDR3 length is 14 residues. V was pared by 6 bases and J by 9 bases, with 11 bases of the junction left unmatched. Germline assignment: CDR1 SGHRS and CDR2 YFSETQ. CDR3 coding DNA: TGCGCCAGCATCAGGACAGGGAAGTCCAGTGAGCAGTTCTTC. Protein sequence: CASIRTGKSSEQFF.

The table lists this clonotype with a few counts. The chain combines TRBV6-1 with TRBJ2-7; D possibly corresponds to TRBD2 (5 bases). Germline CDR1 is MNHNS and CDR2 is SASEGT. CDR3 length: 15 residues. V was pared by 5 bases and J by 0 bases, with 14 bases between. CDR3 protein: CASSFRLGLSYEQYF. The CDR3, as DNA: TGTGCCAGCAGTTTCCGCCTCGGACTCTCCTACGAGCAGTACTTC.

V usage is TRBV28 and J usage is TRBJ2-1; 10 nucleotides agree with TRBD2. The length of the CDR3 is 15 residues. Looked up from germline, CDR1 is MDHEN and CDR2 is SYDVKM. Germline trimming cut 4 bases from V and 8 bases from J; bases unmatched to any gene: 8. The CDR3 region has the DNA TGTGCCAGCAGTTCCCTAGCGGGAGTTTACTATGAGCAGTTCTTC. This translates into CASSSLAGVYYEQFF.

This chain uses TRBV6-1 with TRBJ1-2; D call uncertain. The CDR3 spans 13 residues. CDR1 is MNHNS, CDR2 SASEGT, per germline. The ends were cut back, 6 bases at V and 0 bases at J, with 8 bases in the middle. The CDR3 here is CASSPTANYGYTF. CDR3 coding DNA: TGTGCCAGCAGCCCCACAGCTAACTATGGCTACACCTTC.

This clonotype has a count of ten or more. J is TRBJ2-3 and V is TRBV12-3 or TRBV12-4; 7 positions match TRBD2. V was pared by 5 bases and J by 6 bases, with 11 bases of the junction left unmatched. The CDR3 loop spans 15 amino acids. The chain's CDR3 is CASSPRTSGGDTQYF. CDR3 DNA: TGTGCCAGCAGTCCCCGGACCTCCGGGGGGGATACGCAGTATTTT.

This clonotype occurred many times. The J gene is TRBJ2-1, the V gene TRBV28, with a tentative D call TRBD1 (7 bases). V was cut by 6 bases and J by 5 bases, with 17 bases left in between. Germline V gene data show CDR1 as MDHEN and CDR2 as SYDVKM. The CDR3 consists of 15 residues. DNA of the CDR3: TGTGCCAGCAGCCCAGGGGGGACAGCCAACAATGAGCAGTTCTTC. Its translation: CASSPGGTANNEQFF.

This clonotype was recorded at least ten times. The rearrangement links TRBV27 to TRBJ2-2; D not resolved. The CDR3 contains 15 residues. V shed 4 bases and J shed 1 base, with 10 bases lying between them. Germline V CDR1 and CDR2: MNHEY, SMNVEV (reference sequence). CDR3 amino acids: CASSSAPVNTGELFF. CDR3 nucleotides: TGTGCCAGCAGTTCAGCGCCAGTGAACACCGGGGAGCTGTTTTTT.

This clonotype came up many times. The V gene is TRBV28, the J gene TRBJ2-3, with TRBD1 identical over 8 bases. V was pared by 4 bases and J by 3 bases, with 6 bases of the junction left unmatched. CDR1 is MDHEN and CDR2 is SYDVKM in the germline V gene. The CDR3 contains 15 residues. This chain's CDR3 is CASSSEGQATDTQYF. In DNA, the CDR3 is TGTGCCAGCAGTTCGGAGGGACAGGCTACAGATACGCAGTATTTT. Based on the CDR3 plus reference TRBV28 and TRBJ2-3, the full variable domain is DVKVTQSSRYLVKRTGEKVFLECVQDMDHENMFWYRQDPGLGLRLIYFSYDVKMKEKGDIPEGYSVSREKKERFSLILESASTNQTSMYLCASSSEGQATDTQYFGPGTRLTVL.

Many counts were recorded for this clonotype. The chain recombines TRBV20-1 with TRBJ2-3; D remains unclear. V lost 7 bases, J lost 0 bases, and 11 bases lay in between. This CDR3 has 13 residues. Per the germline V gene, CDR1 is DFQATT and CDR2 is SNEGSKA (reference sequence). The CDR3 loop is CSGERPSTDTQYF. CDR3 sequence (DNA): TGCAGTGGTGAGCGACCTAGCACAGATACGCAGTATTTT.

This clonotype turned up a few times. The V gene is TRBV2, the J gene TRBJ2-7; 8 bases match TRBD1. V lost 8 bases, J lost 1 base, and 4 bases stayed unmatched. The CDR3 totals 13 residues. Germline V CDR1 and CDR2: SNHLY, FYNNEI. DNA of the CDR3: TGTGCCAGCCGGGACAGGTCTTCCTACGAGCAGTACTTC. It translates to CASRDRSSYEQYF.

This clonotype has more than one count but fewer than ten. V usage is TRBV19 and J usage is TRBJ2-1, with TRBD2 as a possible D gene (6 bases). V lost 1 base and J 7 bases, leaving 11 bases between the germline ends. Germline CDR1 is LNHDA and CDR2 is SQIVND (reference sequence). This CDR3 comprises 14 residues. This CDR3 is CASSIAGVSNEQFF. The CDR3 nucleotides read TGTGCCAGTAGTATAGCGGGAGTGTCTAATGAGCAGTTCTTC.

This clonotype was counted ten times or more. The chain recombines TRBV5-1 with TRBJ1-5, with a tentative D call TRBD1 (5 bases). V lost 2 bases to trimming and J lost 1 base, with 10 bases between them. Germline CDR1 reads SGHRS; CDR2 reads YFSETQ. The CDR3 is 15 residues long. The CDR3 is CASSFSGGSNQPQHF. CDR3 DNA: TGCGCCAGCAGCTTTTCGGGGGGGAGCAATCAGCCCCAGCATTTT.

This clonotype was seen ten or more times. This chain connects TRBV30 to TRBJ2-7; TRBD1 is a possible D gene (5 bases). Germline V CDR1 and CDR2: GTSNPN, SVGIG (reference sequence). The CDR3 is 13 residues long. Trimming took off 0 bases at V and 2 bases at J, with 8 bases between the two ends. The DNA of the CDR3 is TGTGCCTGGAGTGTGTCCAGGGCCTACGAGCAGTACTTC. Translated, it gives CAWSVSRAYEQYF.

This clonotype was observed a handful of times. The J gene is TRBJ2-7, the V gene TRBV7-2, with D possibly being TRBD1 (6 bases). The germline V gene has CDR1 SGHTA and CDR2 FQGNSA. Trimming stripped 6 bases from V and 3 bases from J, with 9 bases between. The CDR3 extends over 12 amino acids. This chain's CDR3 is CASRPQGYEQYF. The CDR3 bases are TGTGCCAGCAGGCCACAGGGCTACGAGCAGTACTTC.

This clonotype was seen repeatedly, ten times or more. The rearrangement uses TRBV6-1 and TRBJ1-1; D unclear. The CDR3 runs 14 residues. Germline values: CDR1 MNHNS, CDR2 SASEGT. The germline V and J ends were trimmed by 2 bases and 0 bases, with 7 bases remaining between them. CDR3 coding DNA: TGTGCCAGCAGTGAAAGGACGGTGAACACTGAAGCTTTCTTT. The encoded protein is CASSERTVNTEAFF.

This clonotype appeared a few times. The chain has TRBV6-5 and TRBJ2-5, with D unresolved. This CDR3 is built from 14 residues. CDR1 MNHEY and CDR2 SVGAGI come from the germline V gene. Trimming shortened V by 4 bases and J by 5 bases, and 14 bases separated the two germline ends. CDR3 sequence: CASSFLEAGETQYF. In nucleotides, the CDR3 is TGTGCCAGCAGTTTCCTTGAAGCCGGGGAGACCCAGTACTTC.

This clonotype was counted at least ten times. The chain joins TRBV3-1 to TRBJ2-7; tentatively, D is TRBD1 (5 bases). Germline V lookup: CDR1 LGHDT, CDR2 YNNKEL (reference sequence). This CDR3 region has 15 residues. V shed 0 bases and J shed 2 bases, with 11 bases lying between them. The CDR3 is CASSQDLDKTYEQYF. Written as DNA, the CDR3 is TGTGCCAGCAGCCAAGATTTGGACAAGACCTACGAGCAGTACTTC.